These 5 T cell receptor beta chains were sequenced from one sample in a study of early stage breast cancer tumors. Profiling relied on immunoSEQ multiplex PCR, and the TCRdb table lists in-frame clones only, not all of them. This sample carries tens of thousands of clones, around nine tenths of them seen once, and the ten largest clones take less than 5%. The source material was blood. The source of these receptors is a person aged 65-85 years with breast cancer.

The CDR3 nucleotides are TGTGCCAGCAGCGGAGGCCGGCCGGCGAACTATGGCTACACCTTC. Translation gives CASSGGRPANYGYTF. The V and J genes are TRBV9 and TRBJ1-2; D gene unclear. Per the germline V gene, CDR1 is SGDLS and CDR2 is YYNGEE. Trimming pared 3 bases from V and 2 bases from J, leaving 14 bases between. The CDR3 spans 15 residues.

CDR3 residues: CASSPQTGNTGELFF. The CDR3 bases are TGTGCCAGCAGCCCTCAGACAGGGAACACCGGGGAGCTGTTTTTT. The rearrangement uses TRBV14 and TRBJ2-2, with TRBD1 as a possible D gene (6 bases). This CDR3 has 15 amino acids. Between the trimmed V and J ends, which lost 4 bases and 1 base, there was a span of 10 bases. CDR1 is SGHDN and CDR2 is FVKESK in the germline V gene. The full variable domain, in which reference TRBV14 and TRBJ2-2 provide the parts outside the CDR3, is EAGVTQFPSHSVIEKGQTVTLRCDPISGHDNLYWYRRVMGKEIKFLLHFVKESKQDESGMPNNRFLAERTGGTYSTLKVQPAELEDSGVYFCASSPQTGNTGELFFGEGSRLTVL.

The chain has TRBV28 and TRBJ1-3, with unresolved D. CDR1 is MDHEN, CDR2 SYDVKM, per germline. Trimming took 6 bases from V and 2 from J, leaving 11 bases between them. The CDR3 totals 14 residues. DNA for the CDR3: TGTGCCAGCAGCCCACCCTATGCTGGAAACACCATATATTTT. It yields the protein CASSPPYAGNTIYF.

The gene calls are TRBV11-3 and TRBJ2-2; 8 bases line up with TRBD2. The CDR3 has 15 residues. With 2 bases clipped from V and 3 bases from J, the junction kept 2 bases outside the gene matches. Germline-derived CDR1 and CDR2 are SGHNT and YENEEA. This CDR3 reads CASSLSGSDTGELFF. Written as DNA, the CDR3 is TGTGCCAGCAGCTTAAGCGGGAGCGACACCGGGGAGCTGTTTTTT.

V gene TRBV5-3 combines with J gene TRBJ2-1; 13 bases line up with TRBD2. TRBV5-3 is an ORF; its function is uncertain. This CDR3 contains 15 residues. V trimming: 5 bases; J trimming: 8 bases; junction bases outside the gene matches: 7. This CDR3 reads CARRGGLAGTDEQFF. DNA for the CDR3: TGTGCCAGAAGAGGGGGACTAGCGGGAACGGATGAGCAGTTCTTC.